These 18 T cell receptor beta chains originate from one sample sequenced in a study of blood T cells in healthy people across ages (dated by TCRdb to 2014 to 2015). The library came from 5' RACE. Reads for this sample came from an Illumina HiSeq 2500. A second roughly 6 to 11 cycle PCR used a sample-barcoded 5' primer and a J-beta primer mix. TCRdb handled the public reads itself, with Q25 trimming in fastp and clone calling in MiXCR, and kept productive beta chains. Here each entry gathers all rows of one CDR3 protein and keeps the most common genes and DNA. For this sample there are about 930,000 distinct CDR3 sequences; under 35% appear just once. The ten biggest clones cover roughly a tenth of the sample. This same sample was also taken into another study, of T cells of mothers and their children.

The specimen was blood. The source is a middle-aged woman in good health.

This clonotype was recorded a few times. CDR3 bases: TGTGCCAGCAGCTACCGATGGGACATCAGAGAGCAGTTCTTC. Amino acid sequence: CASSYRWDIREQFF. The rearrangement uses TRBV11-1 and TRBJ2-1, with TRBD1 as a possible D gene (6 bases). Germline V CDR1 and CDR2: SGHAT, FQDESV (reference sequence). V lost 4 bases to trimming and J lost 10 bases, with 17 bases between them. The CDR3 sequence is 14 residues long.

This clonotype was detected ten times or more. The chain is built from TRBV11-1 and TRBJ2-7, with 9 bases matching TRBD1. Germline values: CDR1 SGHAT, CDR2 FQDESV (reference sequence). The CDR3 has 15 amino acids. V shed 4 bases, J shed 1 base, and the junction held 5 bases outside the gene matches. Here the CDR3 DNA reads TGTGCCAGCAGCTCAGGGACAGGGAATTCCTACGAGCAGTACTTC. Residues: CASSSGTGNSYEQYF.

Details on this clonotype: Since no conserved phenylalanine or tryptophan closes the CDR3, a read error is the likely cause. The chain is built from TRBV6-6 and TRBJ2-5; 8 bases match TRBD1. CDR1 and CDR2 from the germline V gene are MNHNY and SVGAGI (reference sequence). Losses at the gene ends were 8 bases for V and 2 bases for J; bases not matched to a gene: 13. This CDR3 has 16 residues. The CDR3: CASAAGGAGLQETQYL. For the CDR3, the DNA is TGTGCCAGCGCTGCAGGGGGCGCAGGGCTTCAAGAGACCCAGTACCTC.

The chain combines TRBV7-2 with TRBJ2-5, with TRBD2 identical over 10 bases. The CDR3 runs 16 residues. The V and J ends lost 2 bases and 2 bases, in that order; junction bases with no gene match: 5. Germline CDR1 SGHTA, CDR2 FQGNSA. CDR3 loop: CASSLSVAGGQETQYF. The CDR3 DNA reads TGTGCCAGCAGCTTATCGGTAGCGGGGGGACAAGAGACCCAGTACTTC. The variable domain in full, completed from reference TRBV7-2 and TRBJ2-5, reads GAGVSQSPSNKVTEKGKDVELRCDPISGHTALYWYRQSLGQGLEFLIYFQGNSAPDKSGLPSDRFSAERTGGSVSTLTIQRTQQEDSAVYLCASSLSVAGGQETQYFGPGTRLLVL.

This clonotype has only a few counts. The chain joins TRBV5-1 to TRBJ2-7, with D possibly matching TRBD2 (6 bases). V lost 2 bases and J 1 base, leaving 22 bases between the germline ends. Germline loops: CDR1 SGHRS, CDR2 YFSETQ. The length of the CDR3 is 18 residues. The CDR3 spells CASSFGGREEWWSYEQYF. Written as DNA, the CDR3 is TGCGCCAGCAGCTTCGGAGGCAGGGAGGAATGGTGGTCCTACGAGCAGTACTTC.

This clonotype was picked up many times. The CDR3: CASSRQQETQYF. The CDR3 nucleotides read TGTGCCAGCAGCCGACAGCAAGAGACCCAGTACTTC. The genes are TRBV2 and TRBJ2-5; D is possibly TRBD1 (5 bases). Germline lookup yields CDR1 SNHLY and CDR2 FYNNEI. V gave up 6 bases and J gave up 2 bases, with 7 bases separating them. The CDR3 totals 12 residues.

This sequence joins TRBV28 and TRBJ1-2; no clear D. With 5 bases removed from V and 4 bases from J, the gap between germline ends came to 8 bases. CDR3 length equals 12 residues. Germline V CDR1 and CDR2: MDHEN, SYDVKM. CDR3 loop: CASSIASYGYTF. The CDR3 DNA reads as TGTGCCAGCAGTATTGCCAGCTATGGCTACACCTTC.

V is TRBV25-1 and J is TRBJ2-7, with 11 bases identical to TRBD2. Trimming removed 3 bases from V and 5 bases from J; junction bases left unmatched: 6. From germline, CDR1 is MGHDK and CDR2 SYGVNS. The CDR3 runs to 15 residues. The CDR3 region has the DNA TGTGCCAGCAGTGACCCTAGCGGGGGGATGGACGAGCAGTACTTC. Protein sequence: CASSDPSGGMDEQYF.

J is TRBJ2-1 and V is TRBV4-3; perhaps TRBD2 as D (7 bases). CDR1 LGHNA and CDR2 YSLEER come from the germline V gene. CDR3 length equals 16 residues. The V end was cut by 0 bases, the J end by 10 bases, with 19 bases between. CDR3 DNA: TGCGCCAGCAGCCAAGAAGGGGGGGTAGGGAAAGTCGAGCAGTTCTTC. This encodes CASSQEGGVGKVEQFF.

A remark on this clonotype: A much bigger clone sits one base away, suggesting this may be a read error. The chain links TRBV5-1 to TRBJ2-1; possible D gene TRBD1, 5 bases. Germline loops: CDR1 SGHRS, CDR2 YFSETQ. This CDR3 has 15 residues. Trimming shortened V by 4 bases and J by 10 bases, and 21 bases separated the two germline ends. In nucleotides, the CDR3 is TGCGCCAGCAGCCCAATTCTCGATCCAGGGAACGAGCAGTTCTTC. The encoded protein is CASSPILDPGNEQFF.

This clonotype was picked up many times. The rearrangement uses TRBV12-3 or TRBV12-4 and TRBJ2-1; 9 positions agree with TRBD1. V shed 2 bases, J shed 2 bases, and the junction held 1 base outside the gene matches. The CDR3 totals 15 residues. CDR3 nucleotides: TGTGCCAGCAGTTTACGGGACAGGGCCTACAATGAGCAGTTCTTC. Protein: CASSLRDRAYNEQFF.

On this clonotype: Mismatch with germline at one junction end may stem from a read error. The chain employs TRBV6-2 or TRBV6-3 and TRBJ2-6; D uncertain. This CDR3 comprises 15 residues. The germline V gene has CDR1 MNHEY and CDR2 SVGEGT. The CDR3 DNA reads as TGTGCCGGCAGCATCCTGACATCTCTCGGAGAAGTCCGGACTTTC. Translating it yields CAGSILTSLGEVRTF.

This clonotype appeared many times. The rearrangement joins TRBV28 to TRBJ2-7; possibly TRBD1 or TRBD2 for D (6 bases each). The CDR3 has 16 residues. CDR1 is MDHEN and CDR2 is SYDVKM in the germline V gene. Trimming stripped 1 base from V and 0 bases from J, with 13 bases between. The CDR3: CASSLYGGATSYEQYF. The CDR3 DNA is TGTGCCAGCAGTTTATACGGGGGCGCGACCTCCTACGAGCAGTACTTC.

The V and J genes are TRBV6-1 and TRBJ2-5; D may match TRBD1 or TRBD2 (6 bases each). Deletions cut 3 bases from V and 3 bases from J, with 17 bases between. Germline lookup yields CDR1 MNHNS and CDR2 SASEGT. The CDR3 has 16 amino acids. CDR3: CASSEALGGGKETQYF. The CDR3 nucleotides are TGTGCCAGCAGTGAGGCGTTGGGGGGCGGTAAAGAGACCCAGTACTTC.

This clonotype was found a few times. The V call is TRBV29-1, the J call TRBJ2-3; unclear D gene. V was shortened by 4 bases and J by 0 bases, with 14 bases between the two germline ends. Germline lookup yields CDR1 SQVTM and CDR2 ANQGSEA. The CDR3 covers 15 residues. This CDR3 reads CSVGWATRSTDTQYF. CDR3 bases: TGCAGCGTTGGGTGGGCTACCCGAAGCACAGATACGCAGTATTTT.

The J gene is TRBJ2-7, the V gene TRBV2; no firm D call. The J call may be faulty, since TRBJ2-5 better matches the DNA end. Germline CDR1 reads SNHLY; CDR2 reads FYNNEI. The CDR3 runs 10 residues. Here the CDR3 DNA reads TGTGCCAGCAGAGGACAGACCCAGTACTTC. Amino acid sequence: CASRGQTQYF.

The CDR3 protein is CSARDRLGVEKLFF. The CDR3, as DNA: TGCAGTGCTAGAGATCGGTTGGGGGTTGAAAAACTGTTTTTT. This chain joins TRBV20-1 and TRBJ1-4, with D perhaps matching TRBD1 (5 bases). Germline CDR1 and CDR2: DFQATT and SNEGSKA (reference sequence). V was trimmed by 0 bases and J by 7 bases, leaving 12 bases between them. The CDR3 is 14 amino acids.

This clonotype was found a few times. V gene TRBV7-9 combines with J gene TRBJ1-2, with D possibly matching TRBD1 (6 bases). V lost 5 bases and J 8 bases, leaving 15 bases between the germline ends. The germline V gene has CDR1 SEHNR and CDR2 FQNEAQ (reference sequence). The CDR3 runs to 13 residues. The CDR3 DNA is TGTGCCAGCAGCCTACAGGGTTTTGGAGGCTACACCTTC. Amino acids: CASSLQGFGGYTF.